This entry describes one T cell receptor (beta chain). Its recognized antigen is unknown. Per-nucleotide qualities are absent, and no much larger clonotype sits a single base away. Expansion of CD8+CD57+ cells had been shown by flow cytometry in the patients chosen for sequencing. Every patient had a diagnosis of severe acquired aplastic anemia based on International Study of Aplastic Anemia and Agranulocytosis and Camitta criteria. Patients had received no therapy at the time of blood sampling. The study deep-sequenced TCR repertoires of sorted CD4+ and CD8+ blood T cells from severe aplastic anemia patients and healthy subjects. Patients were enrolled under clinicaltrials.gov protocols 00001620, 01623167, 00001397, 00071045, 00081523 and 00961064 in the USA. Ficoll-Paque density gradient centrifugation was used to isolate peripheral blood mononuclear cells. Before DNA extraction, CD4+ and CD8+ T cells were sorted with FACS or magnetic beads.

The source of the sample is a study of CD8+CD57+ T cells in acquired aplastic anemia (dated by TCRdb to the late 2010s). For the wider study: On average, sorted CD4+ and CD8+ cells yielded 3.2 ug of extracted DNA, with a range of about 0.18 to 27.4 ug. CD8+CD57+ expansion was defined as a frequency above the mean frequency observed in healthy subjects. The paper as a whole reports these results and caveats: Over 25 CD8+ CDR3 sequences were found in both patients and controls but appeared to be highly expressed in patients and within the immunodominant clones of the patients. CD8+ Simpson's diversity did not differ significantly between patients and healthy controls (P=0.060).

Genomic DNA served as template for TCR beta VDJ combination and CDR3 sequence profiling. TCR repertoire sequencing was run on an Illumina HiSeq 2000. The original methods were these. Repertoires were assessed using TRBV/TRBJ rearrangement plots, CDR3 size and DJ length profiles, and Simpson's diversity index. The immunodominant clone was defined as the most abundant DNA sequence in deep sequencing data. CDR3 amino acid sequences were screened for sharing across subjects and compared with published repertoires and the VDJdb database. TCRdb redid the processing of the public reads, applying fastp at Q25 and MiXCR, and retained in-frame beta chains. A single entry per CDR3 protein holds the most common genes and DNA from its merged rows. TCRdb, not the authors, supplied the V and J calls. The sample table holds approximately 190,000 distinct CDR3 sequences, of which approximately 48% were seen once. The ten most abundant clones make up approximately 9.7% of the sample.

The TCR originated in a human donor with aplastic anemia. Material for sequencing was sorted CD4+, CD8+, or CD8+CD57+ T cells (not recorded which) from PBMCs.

The DNA is as follows: TGTGCCATCAGAGGGGCGGGAGTGGGGGAGCAGTACTTC. Its protein is CAIRGAGVGEQYF. This chain is built from TRBV10-3 and TRBJ2-7, with 7 middle bases fitting TRBD2. CDR1 and CDR2, per the germline V gene, are ENHRY and SYGVKD. V and J are trimmed by 6 bases and 7 bases, and the gene matches miss 9 bases of the junction. From the cysteine up to the phenylalanine, the CDR3 has a length of 13 residues. Only the CDR3 DNA stays, 39 bases, in frame from base 1.